This T cell receptor beta chain appears in the sequencing data of a study of blood T cells in healthy people across ages. Overall study findings and caveats: It was found that TCR beta diversity correlated strongly with the percentage of naive T cells. CMV infection status of these donors was not known.

V was trimmed by 7 bases and J by 8 bases, leaving 12 bases between them. Germline values: CDR1 MNHEY, CDR2 SVGEGT. The CDR3 covers 12 residues. A note on this clonotype: What it binds is unknown.

Then a second PCR, running about 7 to 11 cycles, was carried out with a sample-barcoded 5' primer and a J-beta primer mix. MiXCR was run by TCRdb on the 5' RACE reads, yielding one entry per CDR3 protein. The table has around 1.7 million distinct CDR3 sequences, under 30% seen once. Sequenced material: blood. The chain couples TRBV6-2 or TRBV6-3 to TRBJ2-1; D is possibly TRBD1 or TRBD2 (5 bases each). The clonotype was recovered from a woman aged 25 to 39 in good health. The CDR3 loop reads CASKRDVDEQFF. Written as DNA, the CDR3 is TGTGCCAGCAAAAGGGACGTCGATGAGCAGTTCTTC.